The present T cell receptor (beta chain) was sequenced within a study of chemoradiotherapy in HPV16-positive cancers. Findings and caveats of the study: Functional assays defining HPV-specific T cells used only a couple of HPV16-positive patients.

For this clone: No antigen is known for it.

The repertoire was sequenced with immunoSEQ multiplex PCR; TCRdb's copy has only in-frame clones and lacks some. The repertoire holds about 21,000 clones, with roughly 86% as singletons. The germline V gene has CDR1 LGHNA and CDR2 YSLEER. This CDR3 contains 15 residues. The V and J ends lost 3 bases and 5 bases, in that order; junction bases with no gene match: 7. The J gene is TRBJ2-7, the V gene TRBV4-3, with TRBD1 matching over 10 bases. The material sequenced was blood, taken from a patient who underwent chemoradiotherapy. This TCR derives from a human donor with HPV-associated anogenital cancer. The DNA for the CDR3 is TGCGCCAGCAGCCACCAATGGGACAGGGGCCACGAGCAGTACTTC. The encoded protein is CASSHQWDRGHEQYF.